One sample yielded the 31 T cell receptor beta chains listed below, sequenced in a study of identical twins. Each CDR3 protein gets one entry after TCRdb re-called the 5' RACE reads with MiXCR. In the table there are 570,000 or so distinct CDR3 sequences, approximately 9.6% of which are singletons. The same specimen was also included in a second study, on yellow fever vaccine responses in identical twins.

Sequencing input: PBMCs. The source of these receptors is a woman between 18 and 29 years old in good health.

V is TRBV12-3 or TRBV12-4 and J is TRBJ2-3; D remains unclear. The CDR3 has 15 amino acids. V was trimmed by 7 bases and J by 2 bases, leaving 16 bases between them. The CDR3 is CASTEAGAPTDTQYF. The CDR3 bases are TGTGCCAGCACCGAGGCCGGAGCGCCCACAGATACGCAGTATTTT.

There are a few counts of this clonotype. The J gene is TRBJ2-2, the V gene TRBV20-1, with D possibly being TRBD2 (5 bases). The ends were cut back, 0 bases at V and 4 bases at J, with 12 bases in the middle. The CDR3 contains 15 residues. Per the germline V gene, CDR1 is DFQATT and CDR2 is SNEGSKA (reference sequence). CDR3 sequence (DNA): TGCAGTGCTAGAGATTTGGCTAGCCGCACCGGGGAGCTGTTTTTT. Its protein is CSARDLASRTGELFF.

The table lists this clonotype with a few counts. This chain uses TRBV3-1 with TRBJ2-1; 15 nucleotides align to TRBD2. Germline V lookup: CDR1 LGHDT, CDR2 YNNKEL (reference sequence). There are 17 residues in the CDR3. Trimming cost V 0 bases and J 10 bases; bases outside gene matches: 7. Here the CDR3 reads CASSQDLVGLAGGEQFF. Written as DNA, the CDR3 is TGTGCCAGCAGCCAAGATCTTGTAGGACTAGCGGGAGGGGAGCAGTTCTTC.

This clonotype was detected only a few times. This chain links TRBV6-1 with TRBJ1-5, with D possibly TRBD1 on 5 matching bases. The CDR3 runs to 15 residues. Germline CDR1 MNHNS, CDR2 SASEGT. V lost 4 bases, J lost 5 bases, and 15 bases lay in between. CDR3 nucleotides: TGTGCCAGCAGTGGAGGTCCGGGGGGAGATCAGCCCCAGCATTTT. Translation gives CASSGGPGGDQPQHF.

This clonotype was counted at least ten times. CDR3 coding DNA: TGTGCCAGCAGCTTAGACGGCTGGAACACTGAAGCTTTCTTT. Its translation: CASSLDGWNTEAFF. The rearrangement joins TRBV7-2 to TRBJ1-1; D ambiguous. The V end lost 1 base, the J end lost 1 base, and 7 bases lay between the germline ends. The CDR3 length is 14 residues. CDR1 is SGHTA and CDR2 is FQGNSA in the germline V gene.

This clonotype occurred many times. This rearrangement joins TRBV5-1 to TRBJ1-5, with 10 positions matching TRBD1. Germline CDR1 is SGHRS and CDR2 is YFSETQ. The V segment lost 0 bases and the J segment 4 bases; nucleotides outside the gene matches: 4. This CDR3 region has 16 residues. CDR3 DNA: TGCGCCAGCAGCTTGGGGGACAGGGGCCTGAATCAGCCCCAGCATTTT. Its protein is CASSLGDRGLNQPQHF.

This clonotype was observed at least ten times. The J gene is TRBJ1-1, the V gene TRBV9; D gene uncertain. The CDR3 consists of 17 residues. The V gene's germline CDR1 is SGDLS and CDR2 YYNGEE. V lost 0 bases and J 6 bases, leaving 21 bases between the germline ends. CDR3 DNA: TGTGCCAGCAGCGTAGTGTCGGACCCCACGGTCATCCCTGAAGCTTTCTTT. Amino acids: CASSVVSDPTVIPEAFF.

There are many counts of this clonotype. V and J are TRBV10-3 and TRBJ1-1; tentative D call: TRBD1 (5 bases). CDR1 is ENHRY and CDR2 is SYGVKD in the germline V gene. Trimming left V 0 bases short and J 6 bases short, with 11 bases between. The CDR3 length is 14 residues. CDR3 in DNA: TGTGCCATCAGTGAGTCGGGGGGAGGCGCTGAAGCTTTCTTT. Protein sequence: CAISESGGGAEAFF.

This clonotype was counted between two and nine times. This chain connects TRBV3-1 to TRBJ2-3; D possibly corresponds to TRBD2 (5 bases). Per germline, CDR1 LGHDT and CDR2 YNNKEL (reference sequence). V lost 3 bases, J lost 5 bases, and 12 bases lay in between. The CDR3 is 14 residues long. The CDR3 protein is CASSQFRDIDTQYF. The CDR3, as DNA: TGTGCCAGCAGCCAGTTTCGGGATATAGATACGCAGTATTTT.

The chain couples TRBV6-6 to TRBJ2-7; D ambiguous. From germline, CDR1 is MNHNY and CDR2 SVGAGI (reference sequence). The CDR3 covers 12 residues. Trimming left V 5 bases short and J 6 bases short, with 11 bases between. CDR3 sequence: CASSGDTLEQYF. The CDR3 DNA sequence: TGTGCCAGCAGTGGTGACACGCTCGAGCAGTACTTC.

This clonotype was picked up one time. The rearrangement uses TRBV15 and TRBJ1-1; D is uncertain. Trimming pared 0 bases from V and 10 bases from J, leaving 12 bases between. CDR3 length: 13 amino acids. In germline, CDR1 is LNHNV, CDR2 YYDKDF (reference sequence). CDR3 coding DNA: TGTGCCACCAGCAGAGACCCTCCAGTAGGAGCTTTCTTT. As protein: CATSRDPPVGAFF.

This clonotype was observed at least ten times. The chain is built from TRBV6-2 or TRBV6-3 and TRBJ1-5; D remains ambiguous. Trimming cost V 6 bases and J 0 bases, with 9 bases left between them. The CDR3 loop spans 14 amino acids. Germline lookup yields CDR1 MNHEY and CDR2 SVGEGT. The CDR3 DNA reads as TGTGCCAGCAGCCCGACCTATAGCAATCAGCCCCAGCATTTT. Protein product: CASSPTYSNQPQHF.

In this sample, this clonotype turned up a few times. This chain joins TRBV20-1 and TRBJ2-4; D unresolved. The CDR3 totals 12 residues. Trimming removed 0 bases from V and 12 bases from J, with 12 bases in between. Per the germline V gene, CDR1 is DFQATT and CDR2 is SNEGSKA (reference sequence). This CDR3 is CSARDVQLPQYF. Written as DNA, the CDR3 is TGCAGTGCTAGAGATGTACAGCTGCCTCAGTACTTC.

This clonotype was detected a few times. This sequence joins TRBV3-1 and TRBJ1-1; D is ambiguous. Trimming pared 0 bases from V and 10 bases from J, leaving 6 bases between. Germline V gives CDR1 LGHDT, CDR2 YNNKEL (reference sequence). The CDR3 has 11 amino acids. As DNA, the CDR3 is TGTGCCAGCAGCCAAGATTTTACAGCTTTCTTT. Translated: CASSQDFTAFF.

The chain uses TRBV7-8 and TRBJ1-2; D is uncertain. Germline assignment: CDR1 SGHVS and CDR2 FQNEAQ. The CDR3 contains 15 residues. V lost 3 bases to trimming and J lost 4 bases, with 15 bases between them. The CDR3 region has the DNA TGTGCCAGCAGCTTTAATAACGCGGCCAGCTATGGCTACACCTTC. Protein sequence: CASSFNNAASYGYTF.

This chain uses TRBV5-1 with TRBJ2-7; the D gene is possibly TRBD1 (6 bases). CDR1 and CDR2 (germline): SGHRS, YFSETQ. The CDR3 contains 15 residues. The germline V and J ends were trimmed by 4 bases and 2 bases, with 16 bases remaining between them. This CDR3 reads CASSPWDKGAYEQYF. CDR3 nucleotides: TGCGCCAGCAGCCCGTGGGACAAAGGGGCCTACGAGCAGTACTTC.

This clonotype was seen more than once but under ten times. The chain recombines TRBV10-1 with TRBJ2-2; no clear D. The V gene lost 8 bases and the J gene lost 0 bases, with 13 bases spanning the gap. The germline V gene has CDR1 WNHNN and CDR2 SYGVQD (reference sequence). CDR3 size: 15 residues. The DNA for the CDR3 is TGCGCCAGCTCTGACACTCACCCGAACACCGGGGAGCTGTTTTTT. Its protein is CASSDTHPNTGELFF.

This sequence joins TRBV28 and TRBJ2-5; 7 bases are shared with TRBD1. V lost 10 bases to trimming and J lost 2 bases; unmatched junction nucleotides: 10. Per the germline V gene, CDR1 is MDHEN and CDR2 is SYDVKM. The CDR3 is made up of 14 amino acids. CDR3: CATFEGARQETQYF. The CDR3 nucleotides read TGTGCCACCTTTGAGGGGGCGCGGCAAGAGACCCAGTACTTC.

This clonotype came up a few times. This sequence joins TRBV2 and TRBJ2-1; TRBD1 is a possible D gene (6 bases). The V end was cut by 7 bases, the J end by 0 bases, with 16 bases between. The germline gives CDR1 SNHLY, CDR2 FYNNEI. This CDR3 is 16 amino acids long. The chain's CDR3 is CASTPGRGSSYNEQFF. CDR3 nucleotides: TGTGCCAGCACCCCGGGAAGGGGGAGCTCCTACAATGAGCAGTTCTTC.

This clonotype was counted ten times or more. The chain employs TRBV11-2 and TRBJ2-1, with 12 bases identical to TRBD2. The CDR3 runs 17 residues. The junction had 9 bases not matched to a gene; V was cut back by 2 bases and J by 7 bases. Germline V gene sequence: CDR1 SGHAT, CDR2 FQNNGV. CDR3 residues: CASSLIQTSGRRNEQFF. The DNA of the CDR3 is TGTGCCAGCAGCTTAATCCAAACTAGCGGGAGGCGGAATGAGCAGTTCTTC.

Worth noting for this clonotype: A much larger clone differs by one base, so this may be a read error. Here the CDR3 DNA reads TGTGCCAGCAGTTTATCGCTACTAGCGGGAGGCCGCGCTTCTTACAAGCAGTACTTC. Residues: CASSLSLLAGGRASYKQYF. This chain uses TRBV27 with TRBJ2-7; 12 bases are a match to TRBD2. Per germline, CDR1 MNHEY and CDR2 SMNVEV (reference sequence). This CDR3 contains 19 residues. Losses at the gene ends were 0 bases for V and 8 bases for J; bases not matched to a gene: 17.

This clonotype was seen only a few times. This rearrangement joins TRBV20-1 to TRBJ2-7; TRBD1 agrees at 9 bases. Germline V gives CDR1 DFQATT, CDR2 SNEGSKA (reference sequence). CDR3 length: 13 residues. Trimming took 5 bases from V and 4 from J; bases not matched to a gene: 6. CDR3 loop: CSAPGTGMYEQYF. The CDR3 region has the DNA TGCAGTGCTCCCGGGACAGGGATGTACGAGCAGTACTTC.

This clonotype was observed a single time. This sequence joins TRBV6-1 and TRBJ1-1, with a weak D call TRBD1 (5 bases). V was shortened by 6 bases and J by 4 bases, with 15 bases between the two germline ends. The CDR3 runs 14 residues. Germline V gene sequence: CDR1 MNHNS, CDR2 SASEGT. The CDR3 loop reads CASSPGGTGTEAFF. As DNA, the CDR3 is TGTGCCAGCAGCCCCGGGGGGACGGGCACTGAAGCTTTCTTT.

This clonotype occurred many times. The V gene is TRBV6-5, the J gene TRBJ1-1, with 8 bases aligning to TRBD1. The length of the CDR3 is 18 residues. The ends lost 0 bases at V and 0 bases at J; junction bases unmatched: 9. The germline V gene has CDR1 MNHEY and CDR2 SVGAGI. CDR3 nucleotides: TGTGCCAGCAGTTACTCGGTTGGGCAACAGGGGGTGAACACTGAAGCTTTCTTT. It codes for CASSYSVGQQGVNTEAFF.

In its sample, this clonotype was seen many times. The CDR3 DNA reads as TGTGCCAGCAGCGTACTAGGGCTGGGAACGGGAGGGTACAATGAGCAGTTCTTC. Its translation is CASSVLGLGTGGYNEQFF. The J gene is TRBJ2-1, the V gene TRBV9; 8 positions agree with TRBD2. Germline V gene lookup returns CDR1 SGDLS and CDR2 YYNGEE. Trimming removed 1 base from V and 4 bases from J; junction bases left unmatched: 13. This CDR3 comprises 18 residues.

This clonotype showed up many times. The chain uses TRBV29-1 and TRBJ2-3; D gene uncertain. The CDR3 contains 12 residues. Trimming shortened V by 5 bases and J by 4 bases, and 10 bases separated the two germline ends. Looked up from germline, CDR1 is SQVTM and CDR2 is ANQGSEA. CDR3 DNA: TGCAGCGTTCACGAGACATCAGATACGCAGTATTTT. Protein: CSVHETSDTQYF.

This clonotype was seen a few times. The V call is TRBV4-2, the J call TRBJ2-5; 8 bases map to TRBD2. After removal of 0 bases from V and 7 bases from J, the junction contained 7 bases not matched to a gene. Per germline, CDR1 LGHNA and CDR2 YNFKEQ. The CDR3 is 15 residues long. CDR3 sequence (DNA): TGTGCCAGCAGCCAAGATGCACTAGCGGCAGGGACCCAGTACTTC. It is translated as CASSQDALAAGTQYF.

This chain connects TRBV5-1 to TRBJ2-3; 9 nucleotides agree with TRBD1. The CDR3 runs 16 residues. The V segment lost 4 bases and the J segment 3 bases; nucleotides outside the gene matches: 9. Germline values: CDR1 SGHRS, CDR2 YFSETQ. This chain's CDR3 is CASSHGQGFLTDTQYF. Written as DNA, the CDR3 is TGCGCCAGCAGCCACGGACAGGGGTTCTTAACAGATACGCAGTATTTT.

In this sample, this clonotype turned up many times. The CDR3 DNA follows: TGTGCCAGCAGCTCCGGAGGAGCAGGGATGGGGGAAAAACTGTTTTTT. This encodes CASSSGGAGMGEKLFF. The chain has TRBV7-2 and TRBJ1-4; possible D gene TRBD1, 5 bases. The CDR3 has 16 amino acids. V was shortened by 4 bases and J by 8 bases, with 20 bases between the two germline ends. Looked up from germline, CDR1 is SGHTA and CDR2 is FQGNSA.

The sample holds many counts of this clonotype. This CDR3 is CASSYSPGLDPDTQYF. CDR3 nucleotide sequence: TGTGCCAGCAGTTACTCGCCGGGACTAGATCCAGATACGCAGTATTTT. The chain is built from TRBV6-2 or TRBV6-3 and TRBJ2-3; 8 nucleotides match TRBD2. The V segment lost 0 bases and the J segment 4 bases; nucleotides outside the gene matches: 6. The CDR3 sequence is 16 residues long. Germline assignment: CDR1 MNHEY and CDR2 SVGEGT.

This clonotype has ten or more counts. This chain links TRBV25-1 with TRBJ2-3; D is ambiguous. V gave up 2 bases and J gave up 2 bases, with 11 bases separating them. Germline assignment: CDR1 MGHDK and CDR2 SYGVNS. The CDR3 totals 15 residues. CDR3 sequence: CASSEHRPFTDTQYF. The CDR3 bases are TGTGCCAGCAGTGAACACAGACCTTTCACAGATACGCAGTATTTT.